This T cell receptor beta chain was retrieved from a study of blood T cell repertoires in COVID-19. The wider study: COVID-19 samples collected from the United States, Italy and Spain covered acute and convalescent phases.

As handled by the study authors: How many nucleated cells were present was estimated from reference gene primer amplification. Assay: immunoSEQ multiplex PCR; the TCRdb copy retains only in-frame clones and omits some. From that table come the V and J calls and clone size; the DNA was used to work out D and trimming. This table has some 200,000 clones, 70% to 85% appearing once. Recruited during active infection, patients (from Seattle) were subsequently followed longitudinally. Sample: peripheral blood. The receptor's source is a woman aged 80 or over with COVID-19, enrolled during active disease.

Written as DNA, the CDR3 is TGCGCCAGCAGCCAAGATTCGAGGGTCGGTAACTATGGCTACACCTTC. It yields the protein CASSQDSRVGNYGYTF. The chain carries TRBV4-1 and TRBJ1-2; D is undetermined. CDR3 size: 16 residues. Germline values: CDR1 MGHRA, CDR2 YSYEKL. V was pared by 0 bases and J by 1 base, with 12 bases between.